Below, 18 T cell receptor beta chains from the same sample are listed, as sequenced in a study of CD8+ T cells in alopecia areata. Investigators isolated RNA and reverse transcribed it into cDNA to act as the sequencing template. TCRdb's copy holds only in-frame clones and misses some; the assay was immunoSEQ multiplex PCR. Among 150,000 to 250,000 clones listed, roughly 60% were seen once. Sample treatment: oral pan-JAK inhibitor, 5-10 mg twice daily. This specimen was CD4+ T cells sorted from blood, taken at week 24, from a patient treated with tofacitinib. The receptor set was obtained from a human donor with alopecia areata.

CDR3 loop: CASSAGIANYGYTF. The CDR3 coding sequence is TGTGCCAGCAGCGCTGGGATAGCTAACTATGGCTACACCTTC. V usage is TRBV9 and J usage is TRBJ1-2, with D uncertain. V lost 3 bases and J lost 0, with 9 bases in between. Germline assignment: CDR1 SGDLS and CDR2 YYNGEE. The CDR3 is made up of 14 amino acids.

This clone was counted between two and nine times. The chain joins TRBV19 to TRBJ2-5; D not certain. Germline V CDR1 and CDR2: LNHDA, SQIVND (reference sequence). Trimming removed 6 bases from V and 1 base from J, with 12 bases in between. The CDR3 consists of 14 residues. CDR3 amino acids: CASSPSRVQETQYF. The CDR3 bases are TGTGCCAGTAGCCCCTCTAGGGTCCAAGAGACCCAGTACTTC.

This clone was detected only a few times. The gene calls are TRBV5-1 and TRBJ2-7; D is unresolved. Germline loops: CDR1 SGHRS, CDR2 YFSETQ. Deletions cut 4 bases from V and 4 bases from J, with 15 bases between. This CDR3 is built from 14 residues. CDR3 sequence: CASSPVSDAYEQYF. In nucleotides, the CDR3 is TGCGCCAGCAGCCCGGTTTCCGACGCTTACGAGCAGTACTTC.

V and J are TRBV9 and TRBJ2-1; 7 nucleotides line up with TRBD2. Germline V CDR1 and CDR2: SGDLS, YYNGEE. Germline trimming cut 3 bases from V and 6 bases from J; bases unmatched to any gene: 12. This CDR3 comprises 16 residues. The CDR3 spells CASSGTEAGRGNEQFF. The DNA for the CDR3 is TGTGCCAGCAGCGGCACCGAGGCGGGGAGGGGCAATGAGCAGTTCTTC.

The V call is TRBV5-4, the J call TRBJ2-7; 8 nucleotides align to TRBD2. CDR1 is SGHNT and CDR2 is YYREEE in the germline V gene (reference sequence). The CDR3 length is 14 residues. With 4 bases clipped from V and 3 bases from J, the junction kept 6 bases outside the gene matches. The CDR3 loop is CASSRGLDFYEQYF. In DNA, the CDR3 is TGTGCCAGCAGCCGGGGACTAGATTTCTACGAGCAGTACTTC.

The rearrangement joins TRBV2 to TRBJ2-2; no firm D call. The V gene's germline CDR1 is SNHLY and CDR2 FYNNEI. This CDR3 has 14 residues. Trimming removed 6 bases from V and 8 bases from J, with 16 bases in between. CDR3: CASRTNDVLGELFF. The CDR3 bases are TGTGCCAGCAGGACCAACGATGTGTTAGGGGAGCTGTTTTTT.

This clone was seen a few times. This chain links TRBV29-1 with TRBJ1-1, with 7 bases lining up with TRBD1. CDR1 is SQVTM, CDR2 ANQGSEA, per germline. CDR3 length: 11 residues. After removal of 7 bases from V and 9 bases from J, the junction contained 8 bases not matched to a gene. CDR3 residues: CSAVTGPKAFF. The DNA of the CDR3 is TGCAGCGCCGTGACAGGGCCAAAAGCTTTCTTT.

The chain recombines TRBV6-6 with TRBJ1-5; D not certain. Trimming took off 6 bases at V and 3 bases at J, with 15 bases between the two ends. The germline gives CDR1 MNHNY, CDR2 SVGAGI (reference sequence). This CDR3 has 15 amino acids. CDR3 sequence reads: CASRVAAEANQPQHF. CDR3 bases: TGTGCCAGCAGAGTGGCGGCGGAAGCCAATCAGCCCCAGCATTTT.

This chain connects TRBV15 to TRBJ1-3; D is uncertain. V lost 5 bases and J 3 bases, leaving 20 bases between the germline ends. This CDR3 has 17 residues. From germline, CDR1 is LNHNV and CDR2 YYDKDF (reference sequence). The CDR3 protein is CATSRRIGRAGGNTIYF. The CDR3 bases are TGTGCCACCAGCCGACGCATTGGTCGGGCAGGTGGAAACACCATATATTTT.

The chain links TRBV6-6 to TRBJ2-6; TRBD1 might be the D (5 bases). CDR3 size: 15 residues. Germline V gene data show CDR1 as MNHNY and CDR2 as SVGAGI (reference sequence). V was pared by 8 bases and J by 4 bases, with 15 bases between. CDR3 in amino acids: CASGSGLGGANVLTF. The CDR3 DNA reads as TGTGCCAGCGGATCAGGGTTGGGGGGGGCCAACGTCCTGACTTTC.

The chain employs TRBV5-4 and TRBJ2-7; 7 nucleotides line up with TRBD1. The CDR3 has 14 amino acids. Germline trimming cut 0 bases from V and 1 base from J; bases unmatched to any gene: 1. CDR1 is SGHNT and CDR2 is YYREEE in the germline V gene (reference sequence). This CDR3 reads CASSLEGQSYEQYF. Written as DNA, the CDR3 is TGTGCCAGCAGCTTGGAGGGACAGTCCTACGAGCAGTACTTC.

The rearrangement uses TRBV4-2 and TRBJ2-3; possibly TRBD1 or TRBD2 for D (5 bases each). Trimming stripped 1 base from V and 0 bases from J, with 11 bases between. CDR3 length equals 16 residues. Looked up from germline, CDR1 is LGHNA and CDR2 is YNFKEQ. CDR3 sequence (DNA): TGTGCCAGCAGCCAAGGGCTGGGGACCAGCACAGATACGCAGTATTTT. Translation gives CASSQGLGTSTDTQYF.

V gene TRBV7-2 combines with J gene TRBJ2-3; D ambiguous. The ends were cut back, 2 bases at V and 5 bases at J, with 14 bases in the middle. CDR1 and CDR2 from the germline V gene are SGHTA and FQGNSA. This CDR3 has 15 residues. DNA for the CDR3: TGTGCCAGCAGCTTAACCCGGGCTAGTTTAGATACGCAGTATTTT. This translates into CASSLTRASLDTQYF.

The table lists this clone with a few counts. Other DNA sequences in this specimen translate into the identical CDR3. The chain couples TRBV29-1 to TRBJ1-1, with 8 positions matching TRBD1. With V trimmed by 5 bases and J by 1 base, 3 bases remained unmatched. The CDR3 covers 13 residues. CDR1 and CDR2 from the germline V gene are SQVTM and ANQGSEA. The CDR3 DNA is TGCAGCGTTAGGACAGGGTCGAACACTGAAGCTTTCTTT. Translated: CSVRTGSNTEAFF.

As to this clone: At the DNA level, this CDR3 is encoded by other sequences in the same sample as well. The chain joins TRBV18 to TRBJ2-3; no reliable D call. Trimming removed 4 bases at V and 4 bases at J, with 3 bases between. Germline CDR1 is KGHSH and CDR2 is LQKENI. The CDR3 has 11 residues. The CDR3, as DNA: TGTGCCAGCTCACAAGCAGATACGCAGTATTTT. Its protein is CASSQADTQYF.

V gene TRBV5-1 combines with J gene TRBJ2-3; D remains unclear. V gave up 0 bases and J gave up 6 bases, with 11 bases separating them. Per the germline V gene, CDR1 is SGHRS and CDR2 is YFSETQ. The CDR3 totals 14 residues. Here the CDR3 reads CASSLGDPSDTQYF. In nucleotides, the CDR3 is TGCGCCAGCAGCTTGGGAGACCCCTCGGATACGCAGTATTTT.

The chain recombines TRBV29-1 with TRBJ1-5, with D maybe TRBD1 (5 bases). Germline V CDR1 and CDR2: SQVTM, ANQGSEA. This CDR3 comprises 13 residues. Between the trimmed V and J ends, which lost 4 bases and 4 bases, there was a span of 11 bases. In DNA form, the CDR3 reads TGCAGCGTTGTTGGGGCAGCAAATCAGCCCCAGCATTTT. Amino acids: CSVVGAANQPQHF.

The chain uses TRBV7-2 and TRBJ1-1, with D possibly matching TRBD1 (6 bases). V was cut by 1 base and J by 11 bases, with 14 bases left in between. Germline V gene data show CDR1 as SGHTA and CDR2 as FQGNSA. CDR3 length equals 13 residues. DNA for the CDR3: TGTGCCAGCAGCTTAGTCACAGGGCAAAGGGCTTTCTTT. Translating gives CASSLVTGQRAFF.